A single sample gave rise to the 11 T cell receptor beta chains below, sequenced in a study of beta chain features in type 1 diabetes. The sequenced template was cDNA made from the entire isolated RNA. The repertoire was sequenced with immunoSEQ multiplex PCR; TCRdb's copy has only in-frame clones and lacks some. The sample has 430,000 or so clones, over 9.5% seen once. The sequenced material came from naive CD4+ T cells from blood. The source of these receptors is a woman aged 18 to 35 in good health.

The chain joins TRBV4-3 to TRBJ2-3; 7 nucleotides align to TRBD2. The CDR3 extends over 18 amino acids. V shed 4 bases and J 7 bases; nucleotides not matched to a gene: 20. CDR1 and CDR2 from the germline V gene are LGHNA and YSLEER. The CDR3: CASSRTHSFAGEGYTQYF. The CDR3 nucleotides are TGCGCCAGCAGCCGGACCCACTCGTTCGCGGGAGAGGGATATACGCAGTATTTT.

This clone was seen only a few times. This chain links TRBV18 with TRBJ2-7, with 10 bases identical to TRBD1. The V gene's germline CDR1 is KGHSH and CDR2 LQKENI. Trimming at V came to 2 bases and at J to 0 bases, leaving 4 bases not matched to a gene. The CDR3 runs 16 residues. The CDR3 here is CASSPTGQGSSYEQYV. CDR3 coding DNA: TGTGCCAGCTCACCAACGGGACAGGGGAGCTCCTACGAGCAGTACGTC.

The V and J genes are TRBV7-9 and TRBJ1-1; D uncertain. The V gene's germline CDR1 is SEHNR and CDR2 FQNEAQ (reference sequence). This CDR3 has 13 residues. V shed 3 bases and J shed 5 bases, with 10 bases lying between them. The CDR3 bases are TGTGCCAGCAGCTTTGGGGATAGGACTGAAGCTTTCTTT. Translated, it gives CASSFGDRTEAFF.

The V and J genes are TRBV9 and TRBJ2-2; D gene ambiguous. The germline V gene encodes CDR1 SGDLS and CDR2 YYNGEE. The CDR3 spans 13 residues. The V gene lost 1 base and the J gene lost 8 bases, with 9 bases spanning the gap. The CDR3 DNA is TGTGCCAGCAGCGTACACCCGTCGGGGGAGCTGTTTTTT. Encoded protein: CASSVHPSGELFF. Variable domain in full (rest from reference TRBV9 and TRBJ2-2): DSGVTQTPKHLITATGQRVTLRCSPRSGDLSVYWYQQSLDQGLQFLIQYYNGEERAKGNILERFSAQQFPDLHSELNLSSLELGDSALYFCASSVHPSGELFFGEGSRLTVL.

This chain connects TRBV28 to TRBJ1-2; no reliable D call. V was clipped by 3 bases and J by 4 bases, with 9 bases between them. Germline CDR1 and CDR2: MDHEN and SYDVKM. The CDR3 runs to 13 residues. The CDR3 protein is CASSFRVPYGYTF. DNA for the CDR3: TGTGCCAGCAGTTTCCGGGTCCCCTATGGCTACACCTTC.

CDR3 residues: CASSYREETQYF. The CDR3 DNA is TGCGCCAGCAGCTACCGGGAAGAGACCCAGTACTTC. The chain links TRBV5-1 to TRBJ2-5; unclear D gene. V was pared by 3 bases and J by 3 bases, with 6 bases between. This CDR3 is built from 12 residues. Germline V gene data show CDR1 as SGHRS and CDR2 as YFSETQ.

The count of this clone is one. Other DNA sequences of this sample code for an identical CDR3. The chain joins TRBV2 to TRBJ1-6, with a weak D call TRBD1 (5 bases). The germline CDR1 and CDR2 sequences are SNHLY and FYNNEI. This CDR3 is 13 amino acids long. Trimming shortened V by 5 bases and J by 8 bases, and 10 bases separated the two germline ends. The CDR3 sequence is CASSTGWDSPLHF. In DNA, the CDR3 is TGTGCCAGCAGTACAGGTTGGGATTCACCCCTCCACTTT.

The chain links TRBV4-3 to TRBJ2-3; D gene ambiguous. V lost 0 bases, J lost 8 bases, and 9 bases lay in between. This CDR3 spans 13 amino acids. Germline CDR1 and CDR2: LGHNA and YSLEER. The CDR3 sequence is CASSQDLERTQYF. CDR3 DNA: TGCGCCAGCAGCCAAGATCTGGAGCGTACGCAGTATTTT.

The chain has TRBV14 and TRBJ2-6; D gene ambiguous. This CDR3 region has 15 residues. Looked up from germline, CDR1 is SGHDN and CDR2 is FVKESK. Trimming removed 4 bases from V and 2 bases from J, with 9 bases in between. CDR3 DNA: TGTGCCAGCAGCCTGCAGGAAGCTGGGGCCAACGTCCTGACTTTC. Residues: CASSLQEAGANVLTF.

The rearrangement joins TRBV7-9 to TRBJ2-5, with D possibly matching TRBD2 (5 bases). CDR1 SEHNR and CDR2 FQNEAQ come from the germline V gene (reference sequence). Deletions cut 8 bases from V and 5 bases from J, with 18 bases between. The CDR3 covers 14 residues. The CDR3 nucleotides read TGTGCCAGCCCCCCCCGCGGGCTTCCGGAGACCCAGTACTTC. Residues: CASPPRGLPETQYF.

This clone was counted between two and nine times. This chain connects TRBV5-1 to TRBJ2-7; 7 bases match TRBD1. This CDR3 has 14 residues. J was trimmed by 5 bases and V by 5 bases; bases with no gene match: 10. In germline, CDR1 is SGHRS, CDR2 YFSETQ. The CDR3 spells CASRFPRTGDEQYF. Written as DNA, the CDR3 is TGCGCCAGCAGATTTCCCCGGACAGGCGACGAGCAGTACTTC.